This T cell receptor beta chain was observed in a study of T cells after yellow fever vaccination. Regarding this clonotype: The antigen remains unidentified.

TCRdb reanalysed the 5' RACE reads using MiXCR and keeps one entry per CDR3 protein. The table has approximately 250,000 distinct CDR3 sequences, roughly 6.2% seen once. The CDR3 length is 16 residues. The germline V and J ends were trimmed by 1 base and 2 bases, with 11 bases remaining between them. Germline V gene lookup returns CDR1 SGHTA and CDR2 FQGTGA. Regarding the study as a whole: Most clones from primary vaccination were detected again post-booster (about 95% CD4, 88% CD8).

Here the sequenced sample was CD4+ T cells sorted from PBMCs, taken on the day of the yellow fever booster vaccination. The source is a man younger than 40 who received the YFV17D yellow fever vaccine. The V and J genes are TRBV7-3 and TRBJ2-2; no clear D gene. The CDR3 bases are TGTGCCAGCAGCTTAAATGGCGCTATCAACACCGGGGAGCTGTTTTTT. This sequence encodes CASSLNGAINTGELFF.